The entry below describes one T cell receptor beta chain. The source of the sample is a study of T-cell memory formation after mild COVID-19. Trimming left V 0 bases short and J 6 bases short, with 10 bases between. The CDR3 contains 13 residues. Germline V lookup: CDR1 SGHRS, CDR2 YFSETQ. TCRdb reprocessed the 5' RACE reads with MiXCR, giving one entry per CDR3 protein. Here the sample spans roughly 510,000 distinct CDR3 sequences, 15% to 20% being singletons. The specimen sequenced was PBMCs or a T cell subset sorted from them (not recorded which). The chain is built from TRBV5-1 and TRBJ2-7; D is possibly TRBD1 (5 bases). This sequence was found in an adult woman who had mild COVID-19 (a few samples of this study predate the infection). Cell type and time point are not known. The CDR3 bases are TGCGCCAGCAGCTTGGTAGGGGCTATCGAGCAGTACTTC. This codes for CASSLVGAIEQYF.